This TCR beta chain was sequenced during a study of identical twins (dated by TCRdb to the mid-2010s). For the wider study: TCR alpha and beta repertoires from monozygotic twins, unrelated adults of various ages and cord blood were deep-sequenced to test whether fetal clonotypes persist. To rule out contamination, the twin experiments were replicated at different times with different library preparation protocols. General study outcomes and caveats: A weaker excess of twin sharing was found in beta out-of-frame sequences because the signal-to-noise ratio was lowered by fewer shared sequences. Fewer insertions were carried by abundant cord blood beta clonotypes; a weaker similar trend was observed in young adult naive repertoires, while no such trend was observed in memory repertoires. Because the same donors could not be followed over many years, conclusions were based on cross-sectional statistical analysis. Recombination models systematically underestimated out-of-frame TCR alpha sharing in monozygotic twins but agreed with sharing between unrelated individuals. Zero-insertion analyses could be partly confounded by invariant T cells such as MAIT and iNKT, although diverse VJ usage argued against such confounding for most clonotypes. Compared with coincidental sharing between unrelated individuals, an excess of low generation-probability sequences was observed among out-of-frame TCR alpha sequences shared between twins.

Many counts were recorded for this clonotype. Its antigen is unknown. No base-level quality is on record; no much larger clone is a single base apart. Its CDR3 holds 12 amino acids, cysteine through phenylalanine. Just CDR3 DNA is preserved here, 36 bases in frame from base 1. Relative to germline, V is 0 bases shorter and J is 8 bases shorter, with 9 bases between their ends. CDR1 and CDR2 (DFQATT, SNEGSKA) derive from the germline V gene (reference sequence). The library was generated by 5' RACE. Sequencer: Illumina HiSeq 2000. A universal primer binding site was added through template switching, and the final cDNA carried a unique molecular identifier so that TCR cDNA molecules could be counted accurately. First-strand cDNA for TCR alpha and beta chains was synthesized from specific primers in the conserved constant-segment region. To control for contamination, each cDNA library was double barcoded with a SMART-Mk sample barcode plus Illumina barcodes. TruSeq adapter sequences, together with Illumina sample barcodes, were added in two successive PCR steps. The Illumina HiSeq platform was used with custom primers to sequence TCR alpha and beta cDNA libraries. Processing in the source paper ran as follows. MiGEC processed the raw reads to extract unique molecular identifiers, while MiXCR was used to determine the CDR3 positions. Recombination models were inferred per individual with the repgenHMM and IGoR tools using an EM algorithm. The analysis of shared clonotypes was done with the tcR package in R, with sharing normalized by the product of cloneset sizes. Out-of-frame nonproductive sequences were analyzed to study raw recombination free of thymic and clonal selection effects. TCRdb itself trimmed the public reads at Q25 with fastp, ran MiXCR and retained productive beta chains. Rows with one shared CDR3 protein collapse into an entry with the most common genes and DNA. The V and J calls here are based on TCRdb, not the publication. The sample profile shows about 210,000 distinct CDR3 sequences; about a tenth of them were found once. 5% to 6% of the sample rests with the top ten.

Only healthy Caucasian donors were included. Miltenyi CD45RO+ enrichment and human naive T-cell isolation kits were used to isolate memory (CD45RO+) and naive T cells from PBMC. The receptor's source is a young woman in good health. The rearrangement joined TRBV20-1 to TRBJ2-3; the D gene remains uncertain. The sample consisted of memory (CD45RO+) T cells sorted from blood. Per the publication, the cell subset or site label means: CD45RO+ enriched T cells. The CDR3: CSARDRSLTQYF. The DNA reads as follows: TGCAGTGCTAGAGATAGGTCGCTTACGCAGTATTTT.